A single sample is the source of the 24 T cell receptor beta chains below, sequenced in a study of identical twins. TCRdb itself ran the 5' RACE reads through MiXCR, one entry per CDR3 protein. The table has some 690,000 distinct CDR3 sequences, about 20% seen once. The sample was also linked to a second study, of T cells expressing NK-cell markers.

The sequencing input was PBMCs. All receptors derive from a young woman in good health.

CDR3 coding DNA: TGTGCCAGCAGCTTAGCCGGACTAGCTTACAATGAGCAGTTCTTC. Translation: CASSLAGLAYNEQFF. The gene calls are TRBV7-2 and TRBJ2-1; 8 bases are shared with TRBD2. The CDR3 extends over 15 amino acids. Germline CDR1 and CDR2: SGHTA and FQGNSA. Trimming at V came to 0 bases and at J to 4 bases, leaving 2 bases not matched to a gene.

The genes are TRBV30 and TRBJ2-2; D unresolved. This CDR3 is built from 12 residues. Trimming left V 5 bases short and J 3 bases short, with 7 bases between. The germline V gene has CDR1 GTSNPN and CDR2 SVGIG (reference sequence). CDR3: CAWDFYTGELFF. DNA for the CDR3: TGTGCCTGGGACTTCTACACCGGGGAGCTGTTTTTT. The full variable domain, its missing parts supplied by reference TRBV30 and TRBJ2-2, is SQTIHQWPATLVQPVGSPLSLECTVEGTSNPNLYWYRQAAGRGLQLLFYSVGIGQISSEVPQNLSASRPQDRQFILSSKKLLLSDSGFYLCAWDFYTGELFFGEGSRLTVL.

The table lists this clonotype with a few counts. The J gene is TRBJ1-1, the V gene TRBV25-1; TRBD1 is a possible D gene (6 bases). V was cut by 2 bases and J by 8 bases, with 12 bases left in between. In germline, CDR1 is MGHDK, CDR2 SYGVNS. CDR3 length: 13 amino acids. CDR3 protein: CASSEAGAAEAFF. The DNA for the CDR3 is TGTGCCAGCAGTGAAGCAGGGGCAGCCGAAGCTTTCTTT.

The rearrangement joins TRBV6-2 or TRBV6-3 to TRBJ1-5; no reliable D call. Germline CDR1 is MNHEY and CDR2 is SVGEGT. V was shortened by 7 bases and J by 5 bases, with 12 bases between the two germline ends. The CDR3 has 13 amino acids. The CDR3 coding sequence is TGTGCCAGCATTCAGTCTACAGATCAGCCCCAGCATTTT. As protein: CASIQSTDQPQHF.

This clonotype was observed a few times. The chain employs TRBV18 and TRBJ2-3; D perhaps matches TRBD1 (6 bases). The V gene's germline CDR1 is KGHSH and CDR2 LQKENI. The CDR3 has 13 amino acids. Between the trimmed V and J ends, which lost 0 bases and 7 bases, there was a span of 8 bases. The chain's CDR3 is CASSPPGGYTQYF. The CDR3 region has the DNA TGTGCCAGCTCACCACCAGGGGGTTATACGCAGTATTTT. Based on the CDR3 plus reference TRBV18 and TRBJ2-3, the full variable domain is NAGVMQNPRHLVRRRGQEARLRCSPMKGHSHVYWYRQLPEEGLKFMVYLQKENIIDESGMPKERFSAEFPKEGPSILRIQQVVRGDSAAYFCASSPPGGYTQYFGPGTRLTVL.

This chain links TRBV7-7 with TRBJ2-1; tentative D call: TRBD2 (6 bases). V was cut by 4 bases and J by 2 bases, with 12 bases left in between. Germline V lookup: CDR1 SSHAT, CDR2 FNYEAQ (reference sequence). This CDR3 region has 15 residues. In DNA form, the CDR3 reads TGTGCCAGCAGCTACCGACTAGGACCCTACAATGAGCAGTTCTTC. Protein: CASSYRLGPYNEQFF.

This clonotype has a handful of counts. The genes are TRBV13 and TRBJ2-5; TRBD1 might be the D (7 bases). V was clipped by 4 bases and J by 2 bases, with 20 bases between them. CDR3 length: 17 amino acids. The germline gives CDR1 PRHDT, CDR2 FYEKMQ (reference sequence). The CDR3 nucleotides read TGTGCCAGCAGCTCCGGGTCGGGCAGGGGGAGGCAAGAGACCCAGTACTTC. It encodes CASSSGSGRGRQETQYF.

The chain employs TRBV5-1 and TRBJ2-7; no clear D gene. There are 14 residues in the CDR3. Germline V gene data show CDR1 as SGHRS and CDR2 as YFSETQ. V was pared by 1 base and J by 13 bases, with 21 bases between. CDR3 sequence reads: CASSLSAGERVPYF. CDR3 sequence (DNA): TGCGCCAGCAGCTTGTCGGCTGGGGAAAGGGTCCCTTACTTC.

The count of this clonotype is one. The gene calls are TRBV20-1 and TRBJ2-1; 12 bases align to TRBD2. The germline V gene encodes CDR1 DFQATT and CDR2 SNEGSKA (reference sequence). The CDR3 totals 15 residues. The V gene end was trimmed by 6 bases and the J gene end by 5 bases; junction bases not matched to a gene: 8. In DNA, the CDR3 is TGCAGTGCACCGCCGGGACTAGCGGGTCACAATGAGCAGTTCTTC. Encoded protein: CSAPPGLAGHNEQFF.

This rearrangement joins TRBV12-3 or TRBV12-4 to TRBJ2-1, with 11 bases identical to TRBD1. Trimming cost V 5 bases and J 6 bases; bases outside gene matches: 6. The CDR3 is made up of 15 amino acids. The CDR3 region is CASSPGQGAANEQFF. For the CDR3, the DNA is TGTGCCAGCAGTCCAGGACAGGGGGCCGCCAATGAGCAGTTCTTC.

This clonotype has at least ten counts. The chain couples TRBV20-1 to TRBJ2-7, with a weak D call TRBD2 (5 bases). This CDR3 has 17 residues. Trimming took 3 bases from V and 3 from J, leaving 24 bases between them. Germline V CDR1 and CDR2: DFQATT, SNEGSKA (reference sequence). The CDR3 nucleotides read TGCAGTGCTAGGGGGAAGGGTGAGGGAAAGTTCGTCTACGAGCAGTACTTC. This codes for CSARGKGEGKFVYEQYF.

J is TRBJ2-7 and V is TRBV12-3 or TRBV12-4; weak D call: TRBD1 (5 bases). The CDR3 loop spans 14 amino acids. V lost 1 base to trimming and J lost 6 bases, with 13 bases between them. This chain's CDR3 is CASSLDGQGVEQYF. CDR3 coding DNA: TGTGCCAGCAGTTTAGACGGCCAGGGCGTCGAGCAGTACTTC.

This chain connects TRBV5-6 to TRBJ2-2, with 8 bases that match TRBD2. The CDR3 contains 17 residues. V trimming: 1 base; J trimming: 0 bases; junction bases outside the gene matches: 5. Germline CDR1 and CDR2: SGHDT and YYEEEE. Here the CDR3 reads CASSLSLLAANTGELFF. The CDR3 DNA sequence: TGTGCCAGCAGCTTGAGCTTACTAGCGGCGAACACCGGGGAGCTGTTTTTT.

This rearrangement joins TRBV7-2 to TRBJ2-5; unclear D gene. Germline V CDR1 and CDR2: SGHTA, FQGNSA. V was cut by 5 bases and J by 7 bases, with 11 bases left in between. The CDR3 has 12 amino acids. CDR3 sequence (DNA): TGTGCCAGCAGCACGCGTGATGGGACCCAGTACTTC. It is translated as CASSTRDGTQYF.

This clonotype was seen more than once but under ten times. The V and J genes are TRBV5-6 and TRBJ2-7, with TRBD1 matching over 9 bases. This CDR3 region has 15 residues. V was pared by 2 bases and J by 6 bases, with 9 bases of the junction left unmatched. Germline assignment: CDR1 SGHDT and CDR2 YYEEEE. The CDR3, as DNA: TGTGCCAGCAGCTTACCGGGACAGGGTAACGGCGAGCAGTACTTC. This gives the protein CASSLPGQGNGEQYF.

The V gene is TRBV3-1, the J gene TRBJ2-1; D gene unclear. This CDR3 has 16 amino acids. Germline loops: CDR1 LGHDT, CDR2 YNNKEL (reference sequence). Deletions cut 2 bases from V and 0 bases from J, with 11 bases between. The CDR3 sequence: CASSQSAIFSYNEQFF. CDR3 sequence (DNA): TGTGCCAGCAGCCAAAGTGCCATCTTCTCCTACAATGAGCAGTTCTTC.

This clonotype was counted between two and nine times. The chain links TRBV6-6 to TRBJ2-1; unclear D gene. The V end lost 6 bases, the J end lost 4 bases, and 7 bases lay between the germline ends. The CDR3 has 12 residues. Germline assignment: CDR1 MNHNY and CDR2 SVGAGI (reference sequence). The CDR3 sequence: CASSGYYNEQFF. CDR3 in DNA: TGTGCCAGCAGCGGATATTACAATGAGCAGTTCTTC.

The table lists this clonotype with a few counts. The V call is TRBV6-1, the J call TRBJ2-7, with 8 bases fitting TRBD1. The CDR3 spans 13 residues. CDR1 and CDR2 from the germline V gene are MNHNS and SASEGT. V lost 6 bases to trimming and J lost 2 bases; unmatched junction nucleotides: 3. The CDR3 protein is CASRDRVTYEQYF. DNA for the CDR3: TGTGCCAGCAGGGACAGGGTAACCTACGAGCAGTACTTC.

This clonotype was recorded at least ten times. The chain joins TRBV5-1 to TRBJ2-7, with D tentatively TRBD2 (5 bases). The CDR3 is 15 residues long. CDR1 and CDR2 from the germline V gene are SGHRS and YFSETQ. V was pared by 4 bases and J by 8 bases, with 22 bases between. The CDR3 reads CASSAVTGGQEKQYF. The CDR3 bases are TGCGCCAGCAGCGCAGTGACCGGAGGCCAAGAGAAGCAGTACTTC. The full variable domain, its missing parts supplied by reference TRBV5-1 and TRBJ2-7, is KAGVTQTPRYLIKTRGQQVTLSCSPISGHRSVSWYQQTPGQGLQFLFEYFSETQRNKGNFPGRFSGRQFSNSRSEMNVSTLELGDSALYLCASSAVTGGQEKQYFGPGTRLTVT.

The genes are TRBV10-1 and TRBJ2-5; D might be TRBD2 (6 bases). This CDR3 contains 14 residues. Germline V gene sequence: CDR1 WNHNN, CDR2 SYGVQD (reference sequence). Trimming stripped 5 bases from V and 1 base from J, with 11 bases between. The CDR3 protein is CASSRRAVQETQYF. CDR3 in DNA: TGCGCCAGCAGTCGGAGGGCCGTCCAAGAGACCCAGTACTTC.

The chain carries TRBV7-9 and TRBJ1-1; D uncertain. The CDR3 is 11 residues long. Trimming cost V 2 bases and J 7 bases, with 5 bases left between them. Looked up from germline, CDR1 is SEHNR and CDR2 is FQNEAQ (reference sequence). The CDR3 bases are TGTGCCAGCAGCTTAAAGGGTGAAGCTTTCTTT. Amino acid sequence: CASSLKGEAFF.

The chain carries TRBV5-1 and TRBJ2-5; D gene unclear. CDR1 SGHRS and CDR2 YFSETQ come from the germline V gene. The CDR3 has 15 residues. Trimming shortened V by 0 bases and J by 3 bases, and 12 bases separated the two germline ends. The CDR3 here is CASSLERPVEETQYF. Written as DNA, the CDR3 is TGCGCCAGCAGCTTGGAGAGGCCGGTGGAAGAGACCCAGTACTTC.

The rearrangement joins TRBV5-1 to TRBJ2-2, with 10 bases lining up with TRBD1. Germline CDR1 is SGHRS and CDR2 is YFSETQ. V lost 2 bases, J lost 0 bases, and 10 bases stayed unmatched. The CDR3 is 19 residues long. CDR3 region: CASSLYTGTGDANTGELFF. The CDR3 coding sequence is TGCGCCAGCAGCTTATATACCGGGACAGGGGACGCGAACACCGGGGAGCTGTTTTTT.

The rearrangement joins TRBV20-1 to TRBJ2-1; 11 bases match TRBD1. The CDR3 contains 15 residues. Germline assignment: CDR1 DFQATT and CDR2 SNEGSKA (reference sequence). After removal of 1 base from V and 2 bases from J, the junction contained 1 base not matched to a gene. The CDR3 sequence: CSARGGQGAYNEQFF. CDR3 coding DNA: TGCAGTGCTAGAGGGGGACAGGGGGCCTACAATGAGCAGTTCTTC.